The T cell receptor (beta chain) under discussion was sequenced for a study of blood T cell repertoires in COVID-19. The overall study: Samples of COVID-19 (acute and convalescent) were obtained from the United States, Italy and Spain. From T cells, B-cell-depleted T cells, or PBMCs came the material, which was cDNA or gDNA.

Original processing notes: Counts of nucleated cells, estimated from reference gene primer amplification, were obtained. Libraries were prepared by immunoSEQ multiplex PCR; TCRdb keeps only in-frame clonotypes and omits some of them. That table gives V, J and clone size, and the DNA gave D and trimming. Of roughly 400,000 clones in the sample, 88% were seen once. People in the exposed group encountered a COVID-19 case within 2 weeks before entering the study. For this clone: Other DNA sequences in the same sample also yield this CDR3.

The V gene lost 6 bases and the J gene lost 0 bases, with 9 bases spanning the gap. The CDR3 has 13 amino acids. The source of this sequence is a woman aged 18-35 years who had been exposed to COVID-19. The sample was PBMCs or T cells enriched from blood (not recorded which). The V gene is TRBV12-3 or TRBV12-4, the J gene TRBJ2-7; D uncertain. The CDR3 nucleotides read TGTGCCAGCAGCCCTCCGAGCTCCTACGAGCAGTACTTC. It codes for CASSPPSSYEQYF.